This TCR beta chain was sequenced for a study of blood T cell repertoires in COVID-19. Study in general: From T cells, B-cell-depleted T cells, or PBMCs came the material, which was cDNA or gDNA.

Only in-frame clones appear in the TCRdb table, and some are missing; sequencing was by immunoSEQ multiplex PCR. Of approximately 150,000 clones in the sample, nearly 90% were seen once. The sequence was collected from a man in his 70s with acute or convalescent COVID-19. The sample comprised peripheral blood.

CDR3 residues: CASSSQKTDAQPQHF. Here the CDR3 DNA reads TGTGCCAGCAGTTCCCAAAAGACAGACGCTCAGCCCCAGCATTTT. The rearrangement joins TRBV6-5 to TRBJ1-5; D is possibly TRBD1 (5 bases). Trimming pared 4 bases from V and 6 bases from J, leaving 16 bases between. CDR3 length: 15 amino acids. Germline V gene lookup returns CDR1 MNHEY and CDR2 SVGAGI.